One sample yielded the 9 T cell receptor beta chains listed below, sequenced in a study of siplizumab effects on memory and regulatory T cells. Measured with immunoSEQ multiplex PCR; TCRdb has only the in-frame clones, and not every one. The sample records about 64,000 clones, around 96% being singletons. The sequencing input was naive CD8+ T cells sorted from blood. These receptors were obtained from a human donor in good health.

The chain employs TRBV11-2 and TRBJ2-5; the match to TRBD1 covers 9 bases. Germline CDR1 reads SGHAT; CDR2 reads FQNNGV. This CDR3 has 14 residues. V dropped 6 bases and J dropped 4; count of bases not matched to a gene: 6. CDR3 sequence reads: CASRGTGMGETQYF. In DNA, the CDR3 is TGTGCCAGCAGGGGGACAGGGATGGGAGAGACCCAGTACTTC.

This rearrangement joins TRBV27 to TRBJ1-2; D is unresolved. The germline CDR1 and CDR2 sequences are MNHEY and SMNVEV (reference sequence). The CDR3 contains 14 residues. Trimming took 7 bases from V and 2 from J, leaving 14 bases between them. CDR3 protein: CASKPVDINYGYTF. In DNA, the CDR3 is TGTGCCAGCAAACCGGTTGACATAAACTATGGCTACACCTTC.

The genes are TRBV14 and TRBJ2-7; unclear D gene. V was clipped by 0 bases and J by 5 bases, with 5 bases between them. CDR3 length: 12 amino acids. The germline CDR1 and CDR2 sequences are SGHDN and FVKESK. This CDR3 is CASSQDLDEQYF. In nucleotides, the CDR3 is TGTGCCAGCAGCCAAGACTTAGACGAGCAGTACTTC.

This chain connects TRBV13 to TRBJ2-7; 7 bases agree with TRBD1. V dropped 1 base and J dropped 5; count of bases not matched to a gene: 8. CDR1 and CDR2 from the germline V gene are PRHDT and FYEKMQ (reference sequence). The CDR3 runs 15 residues. Written as DNA, the CDR3 is TGTGCCAGCAGCTTAGAAGGCCACAGGGGCCACGAGCAGTACTTC. This translates into CASSLEGHRGHEQYF. Together with reference TRBV13 and TRBJ2-7, the CDR3 gives the full variable domain: AAGVIQSPRHLIKEKRETATLKCYPIPRHDTVYWYQQGPGQDPQFLISFYEKMQSDKGSIPDRFSAQQFSDYHSELNMSSLELGDSALYFCASSLEGHRGHEQYFGPGTRLTVT.

J is TRBJ2-3 and V is TRBV12-5, with no clear D. The V end was cut by 7 bases, the J end by 6 bases, with 14 bases between. The germline V gene has CDR1 LGHNT and CDR2 FRNRAP. The CDR3 runs 13 residues. CDR3 DNA: TGTGCTAGTGCCCTTGTAGCCGGTGATACGCAGTATTTT. Translating gives CASALVAGDTQYF.

The genes are TRBV28 and TRBJ2-2; TRBD2 is a possible D gene (7 bases). V lost 11 bases and J 5 bases, leaving 24 bases between the germline ends. The length of the CDR3 is 16 residues. Germline loops: CDR1 MDHEN, CDR2 SYDVKM. The CDR3: CAAHWGGPSMTGELFF. For the CDR3, the DNA is TGTGCCGCCCACTGGGGGGGGCCCAGTATGACCGGGGAGCTGTTTTTT.

The rearrangement joins TRBV18 to TRBJ2-5; 8 bases fit TRBD2. Germline V gene sequence: CDR1 KGHSH, CDR2 LQKENI. Unmatched junction bases numbered 10, after V lost 3 bases and J lost 1 base. The CDR3 has 17 amino acids. The CDR3 loop reads CASSPLSGALSQETQYF. In nucleotides, the CDR3 is TGTGCCAGCTCACCTCTTAGCGGGGCGCTATCCCAAGAGACCCAGTACTTC.

The V gene is TRBV27, the J gene TRBJ2-7; perhaps TRBD2 as D (5 bases). The germline CDR1 and CDR2 sequences are MNHEY and SMNVEV (reference sequence). The CDR3 has 13 residues. With 0 bases removed from V and 4 bases from J, the gap between germline ends came to 7 bases. DNA of the CDR3: TGTGCCAGCAGTTTATCGATAGCGTACGAGCAGTACTTC. Protein sequence: CASSLSIAYEQYF.

This clone was counted once. The chain couples TRBV5-6 to TRBJ1-1; D remains unclear. Trimming took off 4 bases at V and 1 base at J, with 8 bases between the two ends. The germline V gene has CDR1 SGHDT and CDR2 YYEEEE. The CDR3 runs to 13 residues. The CDR3 protein is CASSLPPNTEAFF. CDR3 in DNA: TGTGCCAGCAGCCTTCCACCGAACACTGAAGCTTTCTTT.